This T cell receptor beta chain was profiled in a study of cytomegalovirus exposure and HLA in healthy donors. Trimming removed 3 bases from V and 0 bases from J, with 8 bases in between. The CDR3 sequence is 14 residues long. Germline V gene lookup returns CDR1 MDHEN and CDR2 SYDVKM. The data were produced by immunoSEQ multiplex PCR, yet TCRdb's version contains in-frame clones alone and is incomplete. The sample yields about 56,000 clones, 93% seen once. This receptor was identified in a woman between 18 and 30 years old in good health and CMV-seropositive. Sequencing was performed on PBMCs. The rearrangement uses TRBV28 and TRBJ1-2; no reliable D call. The CDR3 is CASSFSGANYGYTF. The DNA of the CDR3 is TGTGCCAGCAGTTTTTCGGGTGCTAACTATGGCTACACCTTC.